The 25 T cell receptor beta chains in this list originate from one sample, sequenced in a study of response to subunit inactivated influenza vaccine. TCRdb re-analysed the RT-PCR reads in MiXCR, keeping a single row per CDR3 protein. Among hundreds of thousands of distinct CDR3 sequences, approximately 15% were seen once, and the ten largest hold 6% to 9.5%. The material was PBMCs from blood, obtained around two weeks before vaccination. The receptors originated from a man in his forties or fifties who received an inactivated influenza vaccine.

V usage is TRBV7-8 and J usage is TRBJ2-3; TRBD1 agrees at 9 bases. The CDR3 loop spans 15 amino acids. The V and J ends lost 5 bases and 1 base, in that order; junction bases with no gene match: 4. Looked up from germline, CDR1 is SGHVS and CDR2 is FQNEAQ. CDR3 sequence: CASSTYRGRTDTQYF. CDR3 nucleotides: TGTGCCAGCAGCACGTACAGGGGGCGCACAGATACGCAGTATTTT.

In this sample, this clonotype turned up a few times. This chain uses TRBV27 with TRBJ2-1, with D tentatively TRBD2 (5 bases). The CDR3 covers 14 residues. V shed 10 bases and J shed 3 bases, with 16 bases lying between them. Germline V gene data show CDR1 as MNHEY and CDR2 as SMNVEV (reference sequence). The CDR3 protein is CATGRGGVYNEQFF. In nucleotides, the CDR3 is TGTGCCACCGGACGCGGAGGCGTCTACAATGAGCAGTTCTTC.

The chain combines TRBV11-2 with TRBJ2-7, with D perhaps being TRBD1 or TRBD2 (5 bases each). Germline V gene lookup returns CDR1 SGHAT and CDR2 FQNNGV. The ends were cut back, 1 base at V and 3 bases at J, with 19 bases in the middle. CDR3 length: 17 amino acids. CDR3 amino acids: CASSLVVWDGRRYEQYF. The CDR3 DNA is TGTGCCAGCAGCTTAGTTGTGTGGGACGGAAGACGCTACGAGCAGTACTTC.

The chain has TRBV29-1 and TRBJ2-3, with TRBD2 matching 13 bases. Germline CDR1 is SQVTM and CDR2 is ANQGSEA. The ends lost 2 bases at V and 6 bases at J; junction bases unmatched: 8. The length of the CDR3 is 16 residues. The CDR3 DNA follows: TGCAGCGTTGAAAGATGGACTAGCGGGAGAACGGATACGCAGTATTTT. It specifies CSVERWTSGRTDTQYF.

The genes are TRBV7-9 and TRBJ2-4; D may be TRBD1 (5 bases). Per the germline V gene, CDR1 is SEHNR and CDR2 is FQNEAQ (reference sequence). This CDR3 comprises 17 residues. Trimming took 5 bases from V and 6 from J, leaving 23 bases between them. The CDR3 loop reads CASSRKDQGGWGNIQYF. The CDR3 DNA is TGTGCCAGCAGCCGCAAAGACCAGGGTGGGTGGGGAAACATTCAGTACTTC.

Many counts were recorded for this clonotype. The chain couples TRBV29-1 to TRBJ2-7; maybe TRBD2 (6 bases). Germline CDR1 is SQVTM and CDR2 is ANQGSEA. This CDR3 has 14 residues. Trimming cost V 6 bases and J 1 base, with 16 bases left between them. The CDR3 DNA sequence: TGCAGCGTCAAGGGCGGGGCAACTTCCTACGAGCAGTACTTC. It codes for CSVKGGATSYEQYF.

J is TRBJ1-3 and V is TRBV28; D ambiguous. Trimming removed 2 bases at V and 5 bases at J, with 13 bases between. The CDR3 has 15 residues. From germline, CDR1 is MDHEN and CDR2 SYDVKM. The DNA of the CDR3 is TGTGCCAGCAGTTTAGATCCGGCCCAGAGAAACACCATATATTTT. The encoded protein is CASSLDPAQRNTIYF.

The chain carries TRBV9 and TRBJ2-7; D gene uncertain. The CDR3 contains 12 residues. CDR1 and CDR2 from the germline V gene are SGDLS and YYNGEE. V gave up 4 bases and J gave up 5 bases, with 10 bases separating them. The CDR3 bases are TGTGCCAGCAGCCCATCCCAGGACGAGCAGTACTTC. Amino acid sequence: CASSPSQDEQYF.

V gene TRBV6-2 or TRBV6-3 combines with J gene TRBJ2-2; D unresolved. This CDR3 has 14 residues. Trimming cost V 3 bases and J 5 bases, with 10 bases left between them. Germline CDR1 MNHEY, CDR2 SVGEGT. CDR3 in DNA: TGTGCCAGCAGTTATGAGATATTTACCGGGGAGCTGTTTTTT. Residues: CASSYEIFTGELFF.

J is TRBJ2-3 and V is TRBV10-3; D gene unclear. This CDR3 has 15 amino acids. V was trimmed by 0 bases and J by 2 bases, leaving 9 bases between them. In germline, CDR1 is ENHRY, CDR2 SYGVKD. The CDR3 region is CAISESPVATDTQYF. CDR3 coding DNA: TGTGCCATCAGTGAGTCCCCAGTGGCCACAGATACGCAGTATTTT.

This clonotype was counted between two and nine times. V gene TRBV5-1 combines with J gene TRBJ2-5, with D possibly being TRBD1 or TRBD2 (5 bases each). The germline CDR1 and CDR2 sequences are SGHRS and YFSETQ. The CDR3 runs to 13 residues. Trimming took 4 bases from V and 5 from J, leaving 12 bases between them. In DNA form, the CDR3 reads TGCGCCAGCAGCCCGATGAGGGGTGAGACCCAGTACTTC. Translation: CASSPMRGETQYF.

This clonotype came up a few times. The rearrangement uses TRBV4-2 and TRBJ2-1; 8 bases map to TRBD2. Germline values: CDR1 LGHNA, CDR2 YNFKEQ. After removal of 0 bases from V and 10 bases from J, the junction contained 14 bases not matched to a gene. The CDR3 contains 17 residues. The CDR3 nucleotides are TGTGCCAGCAGCCAAGATGGAAGCGGGAGTTTCGGGAACGAGCAGTTCTTC. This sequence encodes CASSQDGSGSFGNEQFF.

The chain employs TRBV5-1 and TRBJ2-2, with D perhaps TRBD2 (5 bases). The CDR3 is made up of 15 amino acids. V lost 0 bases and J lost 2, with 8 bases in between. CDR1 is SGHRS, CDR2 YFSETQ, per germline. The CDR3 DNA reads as TGCGCCAGCAGCTTGGCCGGGATAAACACCGGGGAGCTGTTTTTT. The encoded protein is CASSLAGINTGELFF.

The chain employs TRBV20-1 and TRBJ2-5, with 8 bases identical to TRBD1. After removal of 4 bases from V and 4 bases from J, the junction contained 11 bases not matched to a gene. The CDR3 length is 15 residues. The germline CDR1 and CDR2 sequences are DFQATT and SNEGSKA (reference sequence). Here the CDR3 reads CSANSRQGSTETQYF. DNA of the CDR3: TGCAGTGCTAATTCGCGACAGGGGAGCACAGAGACCCAGTACTTC.

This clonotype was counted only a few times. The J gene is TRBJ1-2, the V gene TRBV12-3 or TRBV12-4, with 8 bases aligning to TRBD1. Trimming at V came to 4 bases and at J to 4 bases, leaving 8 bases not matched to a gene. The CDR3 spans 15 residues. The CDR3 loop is CASSSHQGAVYGYTF. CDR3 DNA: TGTGCCAGCAGTTCTCATCAGGGGGCAGTCTATGGCTACACCTTC.

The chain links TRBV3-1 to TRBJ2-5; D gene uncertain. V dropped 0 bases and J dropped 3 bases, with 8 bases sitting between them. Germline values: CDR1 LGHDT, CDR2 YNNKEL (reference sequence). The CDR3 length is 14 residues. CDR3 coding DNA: TGTGCCAGCAGCCAAGATACGAGTAAAGAGACCCAGTACTTC. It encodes CASSQDTSKETQYF.

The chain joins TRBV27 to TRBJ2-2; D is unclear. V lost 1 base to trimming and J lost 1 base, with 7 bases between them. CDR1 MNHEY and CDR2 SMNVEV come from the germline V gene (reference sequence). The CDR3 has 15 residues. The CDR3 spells CASSLYYRNTGELFF. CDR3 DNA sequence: TGTGCCAGCAGTTTATACTATAGGAACACCGGGGAGCTGTTTTTT.

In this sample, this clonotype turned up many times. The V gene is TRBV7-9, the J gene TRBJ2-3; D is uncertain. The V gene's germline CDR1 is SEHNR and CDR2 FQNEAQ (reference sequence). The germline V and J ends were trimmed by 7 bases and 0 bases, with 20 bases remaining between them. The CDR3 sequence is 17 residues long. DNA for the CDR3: TGTGCCAGCAACCCGGTTCAGCGAACCCCTAGCACAGATACGCAGTATTTT. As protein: CASNPVQRTPSTDTQYF.

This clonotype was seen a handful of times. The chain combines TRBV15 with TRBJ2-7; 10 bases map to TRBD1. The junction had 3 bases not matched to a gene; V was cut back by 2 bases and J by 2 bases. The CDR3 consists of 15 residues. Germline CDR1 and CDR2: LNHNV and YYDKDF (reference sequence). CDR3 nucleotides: TGTGCCACCAGCAGAAGAGGACAGGGGGCCTACGAGCAGTACTTC. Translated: CATSRRGQGAYEQYF. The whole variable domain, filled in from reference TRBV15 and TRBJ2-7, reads DAMVIQNPRYQVTQFGKPVTLSCSQTLNHNVMYWYQQKSSQAPKLLFHYYDKDFNNEADTPDNFQSRRPNTSFCFLDIRSPGLGDTAMYLCATSRRGQGAYEQYFGPGTRLTVT.

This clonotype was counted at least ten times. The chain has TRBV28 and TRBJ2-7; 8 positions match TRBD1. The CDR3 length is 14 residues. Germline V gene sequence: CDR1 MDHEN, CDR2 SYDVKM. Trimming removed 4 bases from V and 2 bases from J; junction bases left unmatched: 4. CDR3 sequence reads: CASSSGTGPYEQYF. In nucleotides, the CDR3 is TGTGCCAGCAGTTCCGGGACAGGCCCCTACGAGCAGTACTTC. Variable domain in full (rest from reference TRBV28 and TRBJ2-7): DVKVTQSSRYLVKRTGEKVFLECVQDMDHENMFWYRQDPGLGLRLIYFSYDVKMKEKGDIPEGYSVSREKKERFSLILESASTNQTSMYLCASSSGTGPYEQYFGPGTRLTVT.

In DNA, the CDR3 is TGCGCCAGCAGCCTCGAACTGGGGAGGGAGCAGTTCTTC. It translates to CASSLELGREQFF. The chain has TRBV5-1 and TRBJ2-1; D may be TRBD2 (6 bases). Germline V gives CDR1 SGHRS, CDR2 YFSETQ. This CDR3 region has 13 residues. Deletions cut 4 bases from V and 10 bases from J, with 15 bases between.

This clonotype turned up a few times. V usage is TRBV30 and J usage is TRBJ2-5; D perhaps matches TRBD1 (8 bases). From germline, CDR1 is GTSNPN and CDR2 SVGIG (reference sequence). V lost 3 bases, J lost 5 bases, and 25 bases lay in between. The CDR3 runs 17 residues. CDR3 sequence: CAWRHRQGRALGETQYF. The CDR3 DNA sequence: TGTGCCTGGAGGCATAGACAGGGGAGGGCCCTGGGGGAGACCCAGTACTTC.

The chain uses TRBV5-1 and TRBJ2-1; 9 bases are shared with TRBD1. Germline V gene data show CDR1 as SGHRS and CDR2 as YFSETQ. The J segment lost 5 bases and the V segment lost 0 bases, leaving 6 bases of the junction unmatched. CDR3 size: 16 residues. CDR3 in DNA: TGCGCCAGCAGCTTGGAAACAGGGGGCCCACACAATGAGCAGTTCTTC. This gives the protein CASSLETGGPHNEQFF.

The chain's CDR3 is CASSFGGSPLHF. The CDR3 coding sequence is TGTGCCAGCAGCTTCGGGGGCTCACCCCTCCACTTT. The chain employs TRBV7-9 and TRBJ1-6, with D tentatively TRBD1 (6 bases). The CDR3 runs to 12 residues. Germline-derived CDR1 and CDR2 are SEHNR and FQNEAQ (reference sequence). Trimming removed 3 bases at V and 10 bases at J, with 7 bases between. The full variable domain, in which reference TRBV7-9 and TRBJ1-6 provide the parts outside the CDR3, is DTGVSQNPRHKITKRGQNVTFRCDPISEHNRLYWYRQTLGQGPEFLTYFQNEAQLEKSRLLSDRFSAERPKGSFSTLEIQRTEQGDSAMYLCASSFGGSPLHFGNGTRLTVT.

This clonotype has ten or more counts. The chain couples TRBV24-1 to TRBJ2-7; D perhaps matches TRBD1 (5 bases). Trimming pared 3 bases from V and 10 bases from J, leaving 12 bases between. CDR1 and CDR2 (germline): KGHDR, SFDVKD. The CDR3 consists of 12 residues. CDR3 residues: CATSDPPGRQYF. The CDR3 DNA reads TGTGCCACCAGTGATCCCCCAGGGCGACAGTACTTC.